This T cell receptor (beta chain) comes out of a study of regulatory T cells in long-lasting Graves disease (dated by TCRdb to the early 2020s). As for the study more broadly: Persistent Graves' disease meant more than 5 years of antithyroid drug treatment with TSH receptor autoantibodies that stayed positive. The study was registered as a clinical trial and conducted in China. Persistent Graves' disease patients were compared with newly diagnosed Graves' disease patients by peripheral blood TCR sequencing and RNA sequencing. A total of some 35 samples underwent TCR sequencing: about 13 from persistent and approximately 20 from newly diagnosed Graves' disease patients. On average, persistent Graves' disease patients in the clinical cohort had been on antithyroid drugs for about 10.3 years.

This sample's time point label indicates: persistent/refractory GD, antithyroid drugs over 5 years with positive TRAb. For both TCR sequencing and RNA sequencing, RNA was extracted from PBMCs in TRIzol. The diagnosis of Graves' disease was made according to American Thyroid Association guidelines. Patients for the study were recruited at an endocrinology department in Xi'an, China. From each patient, around 9 milliliters of peripheral blood was collected into an EDTA anticoagulant tube. Ficoll Paque Plus density gradient separation was used to isolate PBMCs, and no additional T cell sorting was done. An Agilent 2100 Bioanalyzer and agarose gel were used to assess RNA quality, and a NanoDrop 2000 was used to measure RNA concentration. With respect to this clonotype: Its antigen is unknown. No base quality values were provided; no much bigger clone lies one nucleotide off.

Libraries were constructed by multiplex PCR. Data came from an Illumina HiSeq 4000. CDR3 regions were amplified by Arm-PCR with iRepertoire HTBI primers to construct TCR beta libraries. PCR products were gel purified before sequencing. In the authors' own workflow: Gene usage analysis of CDR3 amino acid clonotypes used the approximately 56 TRBV and approximately 13 TRBJ segments found across samples. COPE and FqMerger were used to merge the filtered high-quality paired reads into contigs. Contigs were aligned with BLAST to IMGT TRBV, TRBD and TRBJ reference genes, and CDR3 was defined per IMGT. Any clonotype with a frequency above 0.1% was classified as a highly expanded clone. Shannon entropy served as the measure of repertoire diversity, while the Gini coefficient captured V-J evenness. A clonotype found in more than one individual was treated as public. In TCRdb, the public reads were trimmed at Q25 with fastp and aligned with MiXCR, with productive beta chains retained. For every CDR3 protein sequence, its rows merge into one entry that carries the most common genes and DNA. In this record, the V and J calls reflect TCRdb's handling and not the investigators' own analysis. For this sample the table gives a few hundred thousand distinct CDR3 sequences, of which approximately 25% were detected only once. The top ten constitute 25% to 30% of the sample.

On the study overall, not on this receptor specifically: As a limitation, the authors acknowledged that the small sample size may reduce accuracy. Lower TCR Shannon entropy and fewer highly expanded clones were observed in persistent Graves' disease patients than in newly diagnosed patients, which suggested clonal expansion. Persistent disease showed preferential use of TRBV28, TRBJ1-2 and TRBJ2-5, whereas newly diagnosed disease favored TRBV20-1 and TRBJ2-1. Sequencing and analysis were restricted to the TCR beta chain. Because the primary lesion, thyroid tissue, could not be accessed, the study looked at peripheral blood alone. Persistent patients shared more public clonotypes among themselves (2,741) than newly diagnosed patients did (roughly 920).

CDR1 PRHDT and CDR2 FYEKMQ are derived from the germline V gene (reference sequence). The CDR3 contains 14 residues, cysteine and phenylalanine counted. The only DNA kept is the CDR3, 42 bases in frame from the first base. The germline V end is reduced by 4 bases and the J end by 4 bases; junction bases left unmatched: 4. This clonotype originated in a woman between 40 and 55 years old with Graves disease. Donor details come from another sample of the same person, matched by shared clones. The rearranged segments are TRBV13 and TRBJ2-7, with 10 bases in between that match TRBD1. The sequencing used peripheral blood mononuclear cells (PBMCs), collected when the disease was refractory, from a patient treated with antithyroid drugs. The nucleotide sequence is given as TGTGCCAGCAGCTCCGGGACAGGGGAGTACGAGCAGTACTTC. It translates as CASSSGTGEYEQYF.